Listed below are T cell receptor beta chains from one sample, sequenced in a study of post-analysis software for immune sequencing data. TCRdb re-called the PCR reads through MiXCR, storing one row per CDR3 protein. This table holds about 500,000 distinct CDR3 sequences, roughly 45% found once. Sequences were obtained from blood. These TCRs come from a girl aged 5 to 17 with multiple sclerosis. Each CDR3 is given with its conserved first and last residue. D genes are given only for firm matches.

TRBV29-1	TRBJ2-1	-	CSSNQGYEQFF
TRBV27	TRBJ2-3	TRBD2	CASRLAGGRRRHTQYF
TRBV7-2	TRBJ1-5	-	CASSFHAGGGNQPQHF
TRBV6-2/TRBV6-3	TRBJ2-7	-	CASSYPQGKSYEQYF
TRBV27	TRBJ2-7	TRBD1	CASRGTGTYEQYF
TRBV18	TRBJ1-2	TRBD1	CASSPTGAGNYGYTF
TRBV9	TRBJ2-2	-	CASSPIRGRNTGELFF
TRBV7-6	TRBJ2-1	TRBD2	CAGSLEVGGSSYNEQFF
TRBV5-5	TRBJ2-7	-	CASSLEAPYEQYF
TRBV29-1	TRBJ2-2	TRBD1	CSVGTGVNTGELFF
TRBV29-1	TRBJ1-2	-	CSVPTPDGIGYTF
TRBV20-1	TRBJ2-5	TRBD2	CSARDPAGGRETQYF
TRBV19	TRBJ2-3	-	CASSRGGVGVDTQYF
TRBV20-1	TRBJ2-1	-	CSARLELHEQFF
TRBV27	TRBJ2-7	-	CASSFGSASYEQYF
TRBV5-1	TRBJ2-3	-	CASSYRPADTQYF
TRBV5-1	TRBJ1-2	TRBD1	CASSTMTGDYGYTF
TRBV7-9	TRBJ2-5	TRBD2	CASSFPGRTQETQYF
TRBV6-6	TRBJ2-2	-	CASSYSAGELFF
TRBV12-3/TRBV12-4	TRBJ2-3	TRBD2	CAGSFIAGGRDTQYF
TRBV5-1	TRBJ2-7	-	CASSPQGPLTYEQYF
TRBV29-1	TRBJ2-3	TRBD2	CSFLSSGSLGVLTDTQYF
TRBV12-3/TRBV12-4	TRBJ2-1	-	CASSPAYLSYNEQFF